One sample yielded the 18 T cell receptor beta chains listed below, sequenced in a study of blood T cells in healthy people across ages (dated by TCRdb to between 2015 and 2016). Receptor amplification or capture employed 5' RACE. Instrument on record: Illumina HiSeq 2500. The second PCR ran for roughly 7 to 12 cycles and used a J-beta primer mix along with a sample-barcoded 5' primer. The public reads were quality trimmed at Q25 with fastp and then assembled into clones with MiXCR by TCRdb, keeping productive beta chains. One record per CDR3 amino acid sequence lists the most common genes and DNA. Recorded for this sample are around 1.5 million distinct CDR3 sequences; about 31% of them occurred a single time. Around 11% of the sample belongs to the ten largest clones. Source material: blood. The origin of the receptors is a woman younger than 45 in good health.

This clonotype was found a few times. V gene TRBV5-1 combines with J gene TRBJ2-7; possibly TRBD2 for D (5 bases). Trimming stripped 0 bases from V and 3 bases from J, with 16 bases between. The CDR3 consists of 16 residues. Germline CDR1 SGHRS, CDR2 YFSETQ. CDR3 protein: CASSLGLTGKDYEQYF. The CDR3 nucleotides are TGCGCCAGCAGCTTGGGACTTACGGGGAAGGACTACGAGCAGTACTTC.

In its sample, this clonotype was seen a few times. This chain links TRBV20-1 with TRBJ2-5, with TRBD2 identical over 9 bases. The V gene end was trimmed by 5 bases and the J gene end by 5 bases; junction bases not matched to a gene: 6. CDR1 is DFQATT, CDR2 SNEGSKA, per germline (reference sequence). This CDR3 is 13 amino acids long. CDR3 DNA sequence: TGCAGTGCTGAGGCGGGAGGGGGTGAGACCCAGTACTTC. It codes for CSAEAGGGETQYF.

Ten or more counts support this clonotype. This chain joins TRBV7-2 and TRBJ2-4; 8 bases are a match to TRBD2. CDR3 length: 15 amino acids. The germline CDR1 and CDR2 sequences are SGHTA and FQGNSA. V dropped 4 bases and J dropped 9; count of bases not matched to a gene: 11. This chain's CDR3 is CASSYLAGGTSIQYF. CDR3 in DNA: TGTGCCAGCAGCTATCTGGCGGGAGGCACCAGCATTCAGTACTTC.

The chain couples TRBV2 to TRBJ1-1, with no clear D. CDR1 is SNHLY and CDR2 is FYNNEI in the germline V gene. The CDR3 has 13 amino acids. V was cut by 2 bases and J by 4 bases, with 8 bases left in between. The DNA of the CDR3 is TGTGCCAGCAGTGAAAGGGAGGTCACTGAAGCTTTCTTT. Amino acid sequence: CASSEREVTEAFF.

This clonotype has more than one count but fewer than ten. The rearrangement joins TRBV7-9 to TRBJ1-2, with 9 positions matching TRBD1. Losses at the gene ends were 5 bases for V and 3 bases for J; bases not matched to a gene: 10. The germline gives CDR1 SEHNR, CDR2 FQNEAQ (reference sequence). CDR3 length: 16 amino acids. The CDR3 is CASSVQGQGYYYGYTF. The CDR3 nucleotides read TGTGCCAGCAGCGTTCAGGGACAGGGATACTACTATGGCTACACCTTC.

The chain employs TRBV5-4 and TRBJ2-3; D tentatively reads TRBD1 or TRBD2 (5 bases each). The CDR3 length is 15 residues. Germline CDR1 reads SGHNT; CDR2 reads YYREEE (reference sequence). V lost 3 bases, J lost 0 bases, and 11 bases lay in between. CDR3 sequence (DNA): TGTGCCAGCAGCTCGGGACGAACTAGCACAGATACGCAGTATTTT. Translating it yields CASSSGRTSTDTQYF.

The genes are TRBV7-6 and TRBJ2-6; 12 positions agree with TRBD2. Germline V lookup: CDR1 SGHVS, CDR2 FNYEAQ. The CDR3 has 19 amino acids. With V trimmed by 5 bases and J by 4 bases, 12 bases remained unmatched. This chain's CDR3 is CASSPRTSGVPLGANVLTF. CDR3 nucleotides: TGTGCCAGCAGCCCCCGGACTAGCGGGGTGCCCTTGGGGGCCAACGTCCTGACTTTC.

Details on this clonotype: This may be a read error: a much more frequent sequence differs by one nucleotide. The chain recombines TRBV29-1 with TRBJ1-2; perhaps TRBD1 as D (6 bases). V lost 7 bases and J 0 bases, leaving 15 bases between the germline ends. Germline V gene sequence: CDR1 SQVTM, CDR2 ANQGSEA. CDR3 length: 14 amino acids. CDR3 DNA sequence: TGCAGCGCTGACCTGACAGGAACTAACTATGGCTACACCTTC. Amino acid sequence: CSADLTGTNYGYTF.

This chain uses TRBV21-1 with TRBJ2-7; the table's D call, TRBD2, has no DNA check behind it. TRBV21-1 is labeled a pseudogene. The CDR3 totals 16 residues. CDR3 sequence: CASSLGLARPGYEQYF. The CDR3 coding sequence is TGTGCCAGCAGCCTGGGACTAGCGAGACCCGGTTACGAGCAGTACTTC.

The chain is built from TRBV20-1 and TRBJ2-1, with TRBD2 as a possible D gene (5 bases). The V end lost 4 bases, the J end lost 1 base, and 17 bases lay between the germline ends. Germline V lookup: CDR1 DFQATT, CDR2 SNEGSKA (reference sequence). The CDR3 contains 16 residues. CDR3 sequence (DNA): TGCAGTGCTAAGGGATTTTTGGCGGGTTCCTACAATGAGCAGTTCTTC. Translated, it gives CSAKGFLAGSYNEQFF.

This clonotype has a count of ten or more. This rearrangement joins TRBV5-1 to TRBJ2-3; TRBD1 matches 8 bases. The CDR3 is 14 residues long. Germline trimming cut 4 bases from V and 5 bases from J; bases unmatched to any gene: 6. The V gene's germline CDR1 is SGHRS and CDR2 YFSETQ. The CDR3 DNA sequence: TGCGCCAGCAGCAATGGACAGGGTAAAGATACGCAGTATTTT. Amino acid sequence: CASSNGQGKDTQYF.

The chain carries TRBV5-1 and TRBJ1-2; D possibly corresponds to TRBD1 (5 bases). V was cut by 0 bases and J by 2 bases, with 17 bases left in between. The CDR3 is 17 amino acids. Looked up from germline, CDR1 is SGHRS and CDR2 is YFSETQ. CDR3 sequence (DNA): TGCGCCAGCAGCTTGGGTCCCCGCCTGACAGAAAACTATGGCTACACCTTC. Protein sequence: CASSLGPRLTENYGYTF.

About this clonotype: Sequence at one end of the junction differs from germline and may be a read error. The chain recombines TRBV5-1 with TRBJ2-1; D is ambiguous. CDR1 SGHRS and CDR2 YFSETQ come from the germline V gene. CDR3 length: 15 residues. The CDR3 region is CASSLESSSYNEQFF. In DNA form, the CDR3 reads TGTGCCAGCAGCTTAGAAAGTAGCTCCTACAATGAGCAGTTCTTC.

In its sample, this clonotype was seen a few times. This chain joins TRBV20-1 and TRBJ2-5; possible D gene TRBD2, 6 bases. V was shortened by 3 bases and J by 5 bases, with 25 bases between the two germline ends. CDR1 is DFQATT and CDR2 is SNEGSKA in the germline V gene (reference sequence). The CDR3 is 17 residues long. CDR3 region: CSASGVGSGWGTETQYF. For the CDR3, the DNA is TGCAGTGCTAGTGGTGTGGGGAGCGGGTGGGGTACGGAGACCCAGTACTTC.

This clonotype has a single count. The chain joins TRBV6-4 to TRBJ1-2; D uncertain. The germline V gene has CDR1 MRHNA and CDR2 SNTAGT. This CDR3 comprises 15 residues. V lost 4 bases to trimming and J lost 2 bases, with 14 bases between them. The CDR3 coding sequence is TGTGCCAGCAGTGTACACGAAAGGTCCAACTATGGCTACACCTTC. It encodes CASSVHERSNYGYTF.

The sample holds a few counts of this clonotype. The chain links TRBV5-1 to TRBJ2-4, with TRBD2 identical over 8 bases. The germline V gene encodes CDR1 SGHRS and CDR2 YFSETQ. V shed 4 bases and J 8 bases; nucleotides not matched to a gene: 8. The CDR3 totals 14 residues. CDR3 DNA: TGCGCCAGCAGCCCGATTCTGACTAGCGACATTCAGTACTTC. It encodes CASSPILTSDIQYF.

This clonotype showed up just a few times. V and J are TRBV7-2 and TRBJ2-1; TRBD1 is a possible D gene (5 bases). The V and J ends lost 5 bases and 4 bases respectively, with 21 bases between them. Germline CDR1 SGHTA, CDR2 FQGNSA. The CDR3 has 17 amino acids. The DNA of the CDR3 is TGTGCCAGCAGCACACCCGCTAGGCAGGGAACTTACAATGAGCAGTTCTTC. Encoded protein: CASSTPARQGTYNEQFF.

A single count supports this clonotype. V gene TRBV30 combines with J gene TRBJ2-7; possible D gene TRBD1, 6 bases. Deletions cut 4 bases from V and 4 bases from J, with 17 bases between. The germline V gene has CDR1 GTSNPN and CDR2 SVGIG (reference sequence). This CDR3 is 14 amino acids long. CDR3 protein: CAWTPRGRGYEQYF. Here the CDR3 DNA reads TGTGCCTGGACTCCAAGGGGCAGGGGATACGAGCAGTACTTC.